What follows are 13 T cell receptor beta chains derived from one specimen sequenced in a study of control samples from healthy donors and cancer patients. Repertoires were generated with immunoSEQ multiplex PCR, while TCRdb's copy carries only in-frame clones and drops some. The table shows 150,000 or so clones, with under 95% occurring only once. Sequencing used blood. These receptors were collected from a man younger than 35 in good health.

The chain recombines TRBV6-6 with TRBJ1-2, with D maybe TRBD1 (5 bases). V lost 2 bases and J 6 bases, leaving 10 bases between the germline ends. Germline V gene sequence: CDR1 MNHNY, CDR2 SVGAGI (reference sequence). This CDR3 contains 13 residues. CDR3 bases: TGTGCCAGCAGTTACGAGGCAGGGAATGGCTACACCTTC. Translating it yields CASSYEAGNGYTF.

This chain connects TRBV4-1 to TRBJ2-3, with TRBD2 as a possible D gene (5 bases). Germline CDR1 MGHRA, CDR2 YSYEKL. The CDR3 length is 17 residues. V lost 5 bases and J 0 bases, leaving 18 bases between the germline ends. CDR3 in amino acids: CASSEEKGRTSTDTQYF. DNA of the CDR3: TGCGCCAGCAGCGAGGAGAAGGGAAGGACTAGCACAGATACGCAGTATTTT.

This chain links TRBV11-2 with TRBJ1-3; D is undetermined. The CDR3 length is 14 residues. Germline V gene sequence: CDR1 SGHAT, CDR2 FQNNGV. V was trimmed by 5 bases and J by 0 bases, leaving 8 bases between them. CDR3 DNA: TGTGCCAGCAGCCCCCTGGCCTCTGGAAACACCATATATTTT. Protein: CASSPLASGNTIYF. The full variable domain, completed using reference TRBV11-2 and TRBJ1-3, is EAGVAQSPRYKIIEKRQSVAFWCNPISGHATLYWYQQILGQGPKLLIQFQNNGVVDDSQLPKDRFSAERLKGVDSTLKIQPAKLEDSAVYLCASSPLASGNTIYFGEGSWLTVV.

The V call is TRBV5-1, the J call TRBJ1-2, with D unresolved. CDR3 length: 14 residues. Germline V gene lookup returns CDR1 SGHRS and CDR2 YFSETQ. V lost 6 bases to trimming and J lost 5 bases, with 17 bases between them. The CDR3 spells CASTESPTSYGYTF. CDR3 in DNA: TGCGCCAGCACCGAGAGCCCCACTTCTTATGGCTACACCTTC.

This clone was seen just once. The chain uses TRBV9 and TRBJ1-3; D is perhaps TRBD1 (5 bases). Germline V gives CDR1 SGDLS, CDR2 YYNGEE. CDR3 length equals 16 residues. V lost 3 bases to trimming and J lost 4 bases, with 17 bases between them. CDR3 nucleotide sequence: TGTGCCAGCAGCGCGCGCCCCGGGGCATCAGGAAACACCATATATTTT. Its protein product is CASSARPGASGNTIYF.

This chain joins TRBV28 and TRBJ2-2; 8 nucleotides line up with TRBD1. This CDR3 spans 15 amino acids. Trimming cost V 5 bases and J 5 bases; bases outside gene matches: 7. Germline V lookup: CDR1 MDHEN, CDR2 SYDVKM. The CDR3 DNA follows: TGTGCCAGCAGTCTACCCCGGGACAGGACCGGGGAGCTGTTTTTT. This gives the protein CASSLPRDRTGELFF.

This chain joins TRBV10-3 and TRBJ1-6; maybe TRBD1 (6 bases). This CDR3 contains 12 residues. Germline CDR1 ENHRY, CDR2 SYGVKD. Trimming removed 6 bases at V and 6 bases at J, with 6 bases between. CDR3 sequence: CAIRDSNSPLHF. The CDR3 region has the DNA TGTGCCATCAGGGACAGTAATTCACCCCTCCACTTT.

The chain recombines TRBV11-2 with TRBJ2-5, with a possible D match to TRBD2 (6 bases). CDR3 length equals 16 residues. V gave up 2 bases and J gave up 4 bases, with 17 bases separating them. Germline assignment: CDR1 SGHAT and CDR2 FQNNGV. The CDR3 is CASSLNGLTGGETQYF. The CDR3 nucleotides are TGTGCCAGCAGCTTAAACGGCCTAACCGGGGGAGAGACCCAGTACTTC.

The chain combines TRBV10-2 with TRBJ2-1, with 13 bases that match TRBD2. Trimming at V came to 8 bases and at J to 6 bases, leaving 7 bases not matched to a gene. The germline gives CDR1 WSHSY, CDR2 SAAADI. The CDR3 has 15 amino acids. CDR3 sequence: CASGRLAGGRNEQFF. The CDR3 nucleotides read TGCGCCAGCGGGAGACTAGCGGGGGGTCGCAATGAGCAGTTCTTC.

This CDR3 is CATSGRGRPAQYF. The CDR3 nucleotides read TGTGCCACCAGTGGCAGGGGTCGCCCAGCCCAGTACTTC. The chain links TRBV24-1 to TRBJ2-5, with a tentative D call TRBD1 (6 bases). Germline V lookup: CDR1 KGHDR, CDR2 SFDVKD. V was pared by 5 bases and J by 9 bases, with 15 bases between. This CDR3 has 13 residues.

V and J are TRBV6-2 or TRBV6-3 and TRBJ2-1; D is uncertain. There are 14 residues in the CDR3. Trimming left V 2 bases short and J 10 bases short, with 15 bases between. Germline assignment: CDR1 MNHEY and CDR2 SVGEGT. As DNA, the CDR3 is TGTGCCAGCAGTTACGCAGGTTCTTCACGGGAGCAGTTCTTC. Encoded protein: CASSYAGSSREQFF.

J is TRBJ2-7 and V is TRBV30; D is undetermined. The germline V gene encodes CDR1 GTSNPN and CDR2 SVGIG (reference sequence). Trimming left V 1 base short and J 3 bases short, with 4 bases between. The CDR3 consists of 11 residues. CDR3 sequence reads: CAWSANYEQYF. The CDR3 bases are TGTGCCTGGAGTGCTAACTACGAGCAGTACTTC.

The chain joins TRBV7-9 to TRBJ2-1, with D maybe TRBD2 (5 bases). CDR1 is SEHNR and CDR2 is FQNEAQ in the germline V gene (reference sequence). Trimming left V 6 bases short and J 0 bases short, with 12 bases between. The CDR3 runs to 15 residues. CDR3 DNA: TGTGCCAGCAGTTTGGATGGAGGCTCCTACAATGAGCAGTTCTTC. Its translation is CASSLDGGSYNEQFF. The variable domain in full, with the rest retrieved from reference TRBV7-9 and TRBJ2-1, is DTGVSQNPRHKITKRGQNVTFRCDPISEHNRLYWYRQTLGQGPEFLTYFQNEAQLEKSRLLSDRFSAERPKGSFSTLEIQRTEQGDSAMYLCASSLDGGSYNEQFFGPGTRLTVL.